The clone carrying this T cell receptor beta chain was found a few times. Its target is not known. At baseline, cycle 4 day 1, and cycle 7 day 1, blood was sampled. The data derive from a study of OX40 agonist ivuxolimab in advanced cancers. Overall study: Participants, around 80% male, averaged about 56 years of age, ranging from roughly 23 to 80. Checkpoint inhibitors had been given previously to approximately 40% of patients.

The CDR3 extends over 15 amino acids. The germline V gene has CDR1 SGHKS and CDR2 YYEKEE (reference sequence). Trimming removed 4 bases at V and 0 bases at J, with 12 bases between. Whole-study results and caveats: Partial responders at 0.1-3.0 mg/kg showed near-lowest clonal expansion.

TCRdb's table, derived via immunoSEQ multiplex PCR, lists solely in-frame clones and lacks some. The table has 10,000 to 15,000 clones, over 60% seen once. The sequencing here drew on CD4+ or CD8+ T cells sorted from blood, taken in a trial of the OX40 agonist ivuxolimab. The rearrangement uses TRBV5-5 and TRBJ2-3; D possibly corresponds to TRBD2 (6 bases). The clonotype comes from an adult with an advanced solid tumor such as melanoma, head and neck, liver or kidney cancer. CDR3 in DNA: TGTGCCAGCAGCCGACCCCGGGGGAGCACAGATACGCAGTATTTT. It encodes CASSRPRGSTDTQYF.